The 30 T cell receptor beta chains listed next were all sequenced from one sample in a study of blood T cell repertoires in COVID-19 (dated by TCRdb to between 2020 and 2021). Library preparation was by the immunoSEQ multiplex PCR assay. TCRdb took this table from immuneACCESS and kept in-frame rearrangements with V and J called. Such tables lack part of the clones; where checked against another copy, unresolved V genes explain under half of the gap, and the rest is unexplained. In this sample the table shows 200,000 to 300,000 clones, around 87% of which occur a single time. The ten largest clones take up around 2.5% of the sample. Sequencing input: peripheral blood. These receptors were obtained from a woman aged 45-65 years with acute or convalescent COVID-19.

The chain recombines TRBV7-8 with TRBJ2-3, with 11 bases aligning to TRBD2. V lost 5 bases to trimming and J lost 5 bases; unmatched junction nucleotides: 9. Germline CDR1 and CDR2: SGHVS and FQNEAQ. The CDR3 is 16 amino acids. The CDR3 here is CASSLRLAGMEDTQYF. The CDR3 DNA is TGTGCCAGCAGCCTGCGACTAGCGGGAATGGAAGATACGCAGTATTTT.

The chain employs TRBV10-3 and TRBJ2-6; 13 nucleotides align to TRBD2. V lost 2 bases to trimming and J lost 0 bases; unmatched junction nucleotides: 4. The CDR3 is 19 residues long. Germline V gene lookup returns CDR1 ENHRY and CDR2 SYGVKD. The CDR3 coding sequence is TGTGCCATCAGTGAGGCGGGACTAGCGGGAAGCTCTGGGGCCAACGTCCTGACTTTC. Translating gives CAISEAGLAGSSGANVLTF.

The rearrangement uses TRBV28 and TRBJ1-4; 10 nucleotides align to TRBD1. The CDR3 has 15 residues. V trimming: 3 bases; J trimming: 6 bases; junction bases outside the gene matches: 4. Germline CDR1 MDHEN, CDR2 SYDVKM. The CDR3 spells CASSLGGTGDEKLFF. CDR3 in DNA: TGTGCCAGCAGTTTGGGGGGGACAGGGGATGAAAAACTGTTTTTT.

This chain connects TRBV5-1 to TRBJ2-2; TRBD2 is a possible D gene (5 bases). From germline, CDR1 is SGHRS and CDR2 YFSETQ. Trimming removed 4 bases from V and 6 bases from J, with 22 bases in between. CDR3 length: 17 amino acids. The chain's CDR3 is CASSPGQLRGGPGELFF. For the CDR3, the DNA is TGCGCCAGCAGCCCGGGCCAGCTGCGCGGAGGCCCCGGGGAGCTGTTTTTT.

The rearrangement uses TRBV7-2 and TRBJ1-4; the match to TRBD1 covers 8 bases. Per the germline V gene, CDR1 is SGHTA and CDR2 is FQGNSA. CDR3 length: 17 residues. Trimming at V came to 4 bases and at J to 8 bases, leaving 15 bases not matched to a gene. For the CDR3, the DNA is TGTGCCAGCAGCTCCGATAGTAGACAGGGGCGTCGCGAAAAACTGTTTTTT. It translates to CASSSDSRQGRREKLFF.

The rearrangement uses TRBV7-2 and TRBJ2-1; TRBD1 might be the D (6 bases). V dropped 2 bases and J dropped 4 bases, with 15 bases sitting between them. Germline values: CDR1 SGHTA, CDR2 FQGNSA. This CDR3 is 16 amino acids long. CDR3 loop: CASSLRAHRAYNEQFF. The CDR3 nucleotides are TGTGCCAGCAGCTTAAGAGCGCACAGGGCTTACAATGAGCAGTTCTTC.

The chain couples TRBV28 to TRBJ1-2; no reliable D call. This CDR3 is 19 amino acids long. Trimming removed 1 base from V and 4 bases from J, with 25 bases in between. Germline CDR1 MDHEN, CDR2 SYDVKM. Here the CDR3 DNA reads TGTGCCAGCAGTTTATATGCCTTGGCCGGCGGCAGCTTTGGCTATGGCTACACCTTC. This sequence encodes CASSLYALAGGSFGYGYTF.

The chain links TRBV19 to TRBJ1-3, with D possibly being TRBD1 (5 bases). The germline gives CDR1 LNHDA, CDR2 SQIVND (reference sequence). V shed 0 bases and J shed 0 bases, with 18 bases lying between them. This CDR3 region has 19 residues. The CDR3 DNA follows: TGTGCCAGTAGTATAGACCCCACGACAGAACCATACTCTGGAAACACCATATATTTT. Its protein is CASSIDPTTEPYSGNTIYF.

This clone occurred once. The CDR3 is CAIRGQGEHQPQHF. The CDR3, as DNA: TGTGCCATCAGGGGACAGGGCGAGCATCAGCCCCAGCATTTT. The rearrangement joins TRBV10-3 to TRBJ1-5, with 9 bases aligning to TRBD1. Germline CDR1 reads ENHRY; CDR2 reads SYGVKD. The junction had 5 bases not matched to a gene; V was cut back by 6 bases and J by 5 bases. This CDR3 spans 14 amino acids.

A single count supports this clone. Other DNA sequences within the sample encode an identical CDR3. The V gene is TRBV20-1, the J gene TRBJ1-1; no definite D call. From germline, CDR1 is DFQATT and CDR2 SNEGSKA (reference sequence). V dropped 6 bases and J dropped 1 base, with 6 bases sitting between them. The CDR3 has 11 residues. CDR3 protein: CSARRNTEAFF. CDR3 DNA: TGCAGTGCAAGACGGAACACTGAAGCTTTCTTT.

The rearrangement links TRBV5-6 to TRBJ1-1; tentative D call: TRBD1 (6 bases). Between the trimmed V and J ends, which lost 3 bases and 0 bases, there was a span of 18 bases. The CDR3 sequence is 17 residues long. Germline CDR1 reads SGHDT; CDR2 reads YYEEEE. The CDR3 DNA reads TGTGCCAGCAGCTCCGAAGTAAGGGGGAAATTGAACACTGAAGCTTTCTTT. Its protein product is CASSSEVRGKLNTEAFF.

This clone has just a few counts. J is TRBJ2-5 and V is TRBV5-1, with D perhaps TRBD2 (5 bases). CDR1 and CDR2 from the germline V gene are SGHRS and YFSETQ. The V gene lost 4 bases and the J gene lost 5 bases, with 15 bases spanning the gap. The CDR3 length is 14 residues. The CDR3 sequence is CASSPYSERETQYF. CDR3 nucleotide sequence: TGCGCCAGCAGCCCTTATAGCGAGCGGGAGACCCAGTACTTC.

The CDR3 DNA sequence: TGTGCCAGCTCGCCCGGACAGACCTACGAGCAGTACTTC. Amino acid sequence: CASSPGQTYEQYF. The rearrangement joins TRBV18 to TRBJ2-7, with D perhaps TRBD1 (6 bases). V was shortened by 6 bases and J by 2 bases, with 11 bases between the two germline ends. Per germline, CDR1 KGHSH and CDR2 LQKENI. The length of the CDR3 is 13 residues.

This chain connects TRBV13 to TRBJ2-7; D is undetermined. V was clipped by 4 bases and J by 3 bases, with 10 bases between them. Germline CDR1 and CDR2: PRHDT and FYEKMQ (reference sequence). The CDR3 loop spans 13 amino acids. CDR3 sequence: CASSSVFHYEQYF. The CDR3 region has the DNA TGTGCCAGCAGCTCAGTTTTCCACTACGAGCAGTACTTC.

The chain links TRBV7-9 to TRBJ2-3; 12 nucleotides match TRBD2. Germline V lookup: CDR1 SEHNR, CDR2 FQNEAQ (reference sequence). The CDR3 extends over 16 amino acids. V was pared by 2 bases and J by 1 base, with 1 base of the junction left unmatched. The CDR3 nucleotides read TGTGCCAGCAGCTTAACTAGCGGGAGGCGCACAGATACGCAGTATTTT. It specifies CASSLTSGRRTDTQYF.

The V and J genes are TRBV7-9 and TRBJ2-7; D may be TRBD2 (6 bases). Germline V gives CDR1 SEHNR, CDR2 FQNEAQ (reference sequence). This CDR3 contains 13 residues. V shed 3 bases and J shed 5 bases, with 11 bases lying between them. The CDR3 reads CASSLGGMDEQYF. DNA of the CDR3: TGTGCCAGCAGCTTGGGCGGGATGGACGAGCAGTACTTC.

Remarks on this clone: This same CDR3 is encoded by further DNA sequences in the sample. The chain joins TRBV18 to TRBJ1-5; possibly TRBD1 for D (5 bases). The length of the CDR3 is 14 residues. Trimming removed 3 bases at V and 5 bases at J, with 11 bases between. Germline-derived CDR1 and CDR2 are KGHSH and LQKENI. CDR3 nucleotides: TGTGCCAGCTCACCTGGGGGGAGCCATCAGCCCCAGCATTTT. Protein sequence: CASSPGGSHQPQHF.

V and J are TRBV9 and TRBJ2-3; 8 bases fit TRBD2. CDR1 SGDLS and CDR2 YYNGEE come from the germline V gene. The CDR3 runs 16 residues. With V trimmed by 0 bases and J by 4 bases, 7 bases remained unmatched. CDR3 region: CASSVENGRVADTQYF. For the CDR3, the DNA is TGTGCCAGCAGCGTAGAAAACGGGAGGGTAGCAGATACGCAGTATTTT.

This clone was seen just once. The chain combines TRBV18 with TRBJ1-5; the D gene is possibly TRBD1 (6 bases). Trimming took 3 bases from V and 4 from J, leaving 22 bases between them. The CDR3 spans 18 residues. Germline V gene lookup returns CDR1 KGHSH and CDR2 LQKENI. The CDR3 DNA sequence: TGTGCCAGCTCACCTCAGACTTCGTGGGGGGGCGCAAATCAGCCCCAGCATTTT. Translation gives CASSPQTSWGGANQPQHF.

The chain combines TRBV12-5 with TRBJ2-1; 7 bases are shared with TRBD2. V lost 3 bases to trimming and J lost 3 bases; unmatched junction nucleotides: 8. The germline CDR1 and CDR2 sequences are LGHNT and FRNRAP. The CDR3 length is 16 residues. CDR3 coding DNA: TGTGCTAGTGGTTTACGAGCGGGGCCCTACTACAATGAGCAGTTCTTC. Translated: CASGLRAGPYYNEQFF.

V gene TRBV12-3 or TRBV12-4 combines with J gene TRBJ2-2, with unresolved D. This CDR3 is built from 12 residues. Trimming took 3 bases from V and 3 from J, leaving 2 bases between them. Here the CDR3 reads CASSFDTGELFF. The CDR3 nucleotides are TGTGCCAGCAGTTTCGACACCGGGGAGCTGTTTTTT.

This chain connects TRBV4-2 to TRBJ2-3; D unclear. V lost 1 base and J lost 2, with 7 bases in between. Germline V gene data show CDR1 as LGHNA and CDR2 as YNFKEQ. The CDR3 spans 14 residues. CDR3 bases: TGTGCCAGCAGCCAAGTGCGGAACACAGATACGCAGTATTTT. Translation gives CASSQVRNTDTQYF.

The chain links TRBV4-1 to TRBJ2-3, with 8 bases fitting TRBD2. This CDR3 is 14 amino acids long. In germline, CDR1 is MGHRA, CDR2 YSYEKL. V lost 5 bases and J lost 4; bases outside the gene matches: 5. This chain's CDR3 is CASSSGLVADTQYF. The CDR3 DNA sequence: TGCGCCAGCAGCTCGGGACTAGTTGCAGATACGCAGTATTTT.

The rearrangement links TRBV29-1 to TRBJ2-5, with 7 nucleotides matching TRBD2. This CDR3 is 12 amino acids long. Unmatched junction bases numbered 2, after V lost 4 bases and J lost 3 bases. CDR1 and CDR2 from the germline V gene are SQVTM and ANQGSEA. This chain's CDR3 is CSVAGTKETQYF. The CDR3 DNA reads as TGCAGCGTTGCAGGGACTAAAGAGACCCAGTACTTC.

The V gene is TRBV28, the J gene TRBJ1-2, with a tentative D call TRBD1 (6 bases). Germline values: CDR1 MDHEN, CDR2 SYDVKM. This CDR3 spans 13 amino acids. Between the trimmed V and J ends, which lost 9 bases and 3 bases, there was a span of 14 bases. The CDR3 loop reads CASRGGPYYGYTF. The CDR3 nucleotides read TGTGCCAGTCGCGGGGGGCCCTACTATGGCTACACCTTC.

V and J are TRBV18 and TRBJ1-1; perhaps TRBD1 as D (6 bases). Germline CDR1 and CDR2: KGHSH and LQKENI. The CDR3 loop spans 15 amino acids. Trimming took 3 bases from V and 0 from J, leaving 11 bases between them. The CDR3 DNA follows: TGTGCCAGCTCACCGCGGACAGAGATGAACACTGAAGCTTTCTTT. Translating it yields CASSPRTEMNTEAFF.

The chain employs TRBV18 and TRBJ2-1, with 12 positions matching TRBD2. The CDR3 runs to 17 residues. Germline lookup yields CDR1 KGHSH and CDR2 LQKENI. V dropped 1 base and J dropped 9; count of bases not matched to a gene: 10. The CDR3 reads CASSPRLAGANNGEQFF. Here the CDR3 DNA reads TGTGCCAGCTCACCACGACTAGCGGGAGCTAATAATGGTGAGCAGTTCTTC.

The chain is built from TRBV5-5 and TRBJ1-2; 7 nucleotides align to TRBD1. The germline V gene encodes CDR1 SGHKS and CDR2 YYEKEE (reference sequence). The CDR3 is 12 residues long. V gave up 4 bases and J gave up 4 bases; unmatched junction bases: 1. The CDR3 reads CASSRDSYGYTF. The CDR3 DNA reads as TGTGCCAGCAGCCGGGACAGCTATGGCTACACCTTC.

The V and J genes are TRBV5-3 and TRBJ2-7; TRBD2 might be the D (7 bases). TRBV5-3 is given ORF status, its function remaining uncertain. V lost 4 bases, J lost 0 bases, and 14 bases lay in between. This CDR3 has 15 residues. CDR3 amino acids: CARSPGGGVSYEQYF. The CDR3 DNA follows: TGTGCCAGAAGCCCTGGAGGGGGGGTCTCCTACGAGCAGTACTTC.

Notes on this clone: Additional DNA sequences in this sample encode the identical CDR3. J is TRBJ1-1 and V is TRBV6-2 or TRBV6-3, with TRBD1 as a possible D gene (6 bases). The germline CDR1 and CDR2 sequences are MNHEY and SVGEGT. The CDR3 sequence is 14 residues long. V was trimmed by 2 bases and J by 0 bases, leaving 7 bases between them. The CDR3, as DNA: TGTGCCAGCAGTTACAGGGGGATGAACACTGAAGCTTTCTTT. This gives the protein CASSYRGMNTEAFF.